These 30 T cell receptor beta chains were sequenced from one sample in a study of blood T cell repertoires in COVID-19. Here immunoSEQ multiplex PCR was the method, and the copy in TCRdb shows in-frame clones only, minus some. The sample lists some 200,000 clones; 92% were seen once. Sequencing was done on a sample of peripheral blood. The receptors shown here come from a man aged 30 to 45 with acute or convalescent COVID-19.

The chain recombines TRBV5-1 with TRBJ1-2; D not resolved. Per germline, CDR1 SGHRS and CDR2 YFSETQ. The CDR3 has 11 amino acids. Trimming removed 3 bases at V and 8 bases at J, with 8 bases between. The CDR3 DNA reads TGCGCCAGCAGCTCCCAGGAAGGCTACACCTTC. Protein sequence: CASSSQEGYTF.

The chain employs TRBV5-1 and TRBJ1-1; D is unclear. Germline V gene data show CDR1 as SGHRS and CDR2 as YFSETQ. The CDR3 totals 15 residues. The ends were cut back, 5 bases at V and 1 base at J, with 15 bases in the middle. CDR3 sequence: CASSLVTVQNTEAFF. The CDR3 DNA is TGCGCCAGCAGTCTAGTAACCGTACAGAACACTGAAGCTTTCTTT.

This chain uses TRBV13 with TRBJ2-2, with D tentatively TRBD2 (5 bases). The CDR3 is 16 amino acids. The V gene lost 0 bases and the J gene lost 5 bases, with 13 bases spanning the gap. Germline V gene sequence: CDR1 PRHDT, CDR2 FYEKMQ (reference sequence). The CDR3 protein is CASSLGTRGWTGELFF. The CDR3 bases are TGTGCCAGCAGCTTAGGGACCCGGGGATGGACCGGGGAGCTGTTTTTT.

J is TRBJ2-4 and V is TRBV6-5, with 8 bases fitting TRBD1. V lost 2 bases, J lost 15 bases, and 12 bases stayed unmatched. This CDR3 contains 14 residues. Germline assignment: CDR1 MNHEY and CDR2 SVGAGI. DNA of the CDR3: TGTGCCAGCAGTTACGGAGGACAGGGAAAAAGGTTGTACTTC. It encodes CASSYGGQGKRLYF.

The chain's CDR3 is CASTPTLRGNSPLHF. CDR3 DNA: TGTGCCAGCACACCCACCCTGAGGGGGAATTCACCCCTCCACTTT. The chain combines TRBV2 with TRBJ1-6, with a tentative D call TRBD1 (6 bases). Trimming cost V 7 bases and J 7 bases, with 17 bases left between them. CDR3 length equals 15 residues. The germline gives CDR1 SNHLY, CDR2 FYNNEI.

This clone was recorded only once. The chain uses TRBV6-1 and TRBJ2-5; D is perhaps TRBD1 (5 bases). In germline, CDR1 is MNHNS, CDR2 SASEGT. CDR3 length equals 16 residues. V dropped 2 bases and J dropped 4 bases, with 17 bases sitting between them. The CDR3 loop reads CASSETTGRSRETQYF. The CDR3, as DNA: TGTGCCAGCAGTGAAACCACAGGCAGAAGCCGAGAGACCCAGTACTTC.

The gene calls are TRBV28 and TRBJ1-2, with D possibly being TRBD1 (5 bases). CDR1 MDHEN and CDR2 SYDVKM come from the germline V gene. The CDR3 extends over 13 amino acids. Trimming pared 8 bases from V and 2 bases from J, leaving 12 bases between. Here the CDR3 reads CASRSGQNYGYTF. The CDR3 coding sequence is TGTGCCAGCCGGTCAGGACAAAACTATGGCTACACCTTC.

This clone appeared once. This chain uses TRBV5-4 with TRBJ1-1, with D perhaps TRBD1 (5 bases). CDR3 length equals 14 residues. Trimming stripped 5 bases from V and 1 base from J, with 12 bases between. The germline V gene encodes CDR1 SGHNT and CDR2 YYREEE (reference sequence). The CDR3 DNA follows: TGTGCCAGCAGACCCGGGGGGAGGAACACTGAAGCTTTCTTT. It specifies CASRPGGRNTEAFF.

This rearrangement joins TRBV6-5 to TRBJ2-7, with TRBD2 matching over 7 bases. With V trimmed by 6 bases and J by 0 bases, 2 bases remained unmatched. Germline V lookup: CDR1 MNHEY, CDR2 SVGAGI. This CDR3 is 13 amino acids long. CDR3 bases: TGTGCCAGCAGGGGAGGGAGCTCCTACGAGCAGTACTTC. This sequence encodes CASRGGSSYEQYF.

The chain is built from TRBV5-1 and TRBJ2-1, with TRBD1 matching over 7 bases. Germline V gives CDR1 SGHRS, CDR2 YFSETQ. The trim removed 5 bases at V and 3 bases at J, leaving 5 bases unmatched. The CDR3 runs 14 residues. The CDR3 region is CASSPGQSYNEQFF. The CDR3 nucleotides are TGCGCCAGCAGTCCGGGACAGAGCTACAATGAGCAGTTCTTC.

The rearrangement links TRBV30 to TRBJ2-3; no firm D call. Between the trimmed V and J ends, which lost 3 bases and 2 bases, there was a span of 15 bases. The CDR3 sequence is 15 residues long. Germline V CDR1 and CDR2: GTSNPN, SVGIG (reference sequence). CDR3 sequence: CAWRVPRYFTDTQYF. CDR3 DNA: TGTGCCTGGAGAGTTCCTCGGTATTTCACAGATACGCAGTATTTT.

The chain links TRBV28 to TRBJ1-5; no reliable D call. Trimming took off 8 bases at V and 8 bases at J, with 10 bases between the two ends. The germline gives CDR1 MDHEN, CDR2 SYDVKM. The CDR3 is 11 residues long. In DNA, the CDR3 is TGTGCCAGCGGCCGGAGGGAGCCCCAGCATTTT. Protein product: CASGRREPQHF.

This sequence joins TRBV28 and TRBJ2-1; D not certain. CDR3 length: 14 residues. With 3 bases removed from V and 6 bases from J, the gap between germline ends came to 12 bases. Germline loops: CDR1 MDHEN, CDR2 SYDVKM. CDR3: CASSLKAALNEQFF. CDR3 bases: TGTGCCAGCAGTTTGAAAGCCGCCCTCAATGAGCAGTTCTTC.

This clone was seen just once. The chain uses TRBV28 and TRBJ2-7, with unresolved D. The V gene's germline CDR1 is MDHEN and CDR2 SYDVKM. This CDR3 contains 11 residues. Trimming removed 5 bases at V and 13 bases at J, with 15 bases between. The CDR3 DNA sequence: TGTGCCAGCAGTGCCTTCGACTTTACATACTTC. This codes for CASSAFDFTYF.

The chain carries TRBV9 and TRBJ2-2, with D perhaps matching TRBD1 (6 bases). CDR1 and CDR2 (germline): SGDLS, YYNGEE. The CDR3 has 18 amino acids. V lost 4 bases to trimming and J lost 4 bases, with 23 bases between them. CDR3 bases: TGTGCCAGCAGCACATCTCGCAGGGGAGAACCCCGCACCGGGGAGCTGTTTTTT. Amino acid sequence: CASSTSRRGEPRTGELFF.

The chain recombines TRBV7-8 with TRBJ2-6; TRBD1 is a possible D gene (5 bases). CDR1 is SGHVS and CDR2 is FQNEAQ in the germline V gene. The CDR3 loop spans 17 amino acids. Trimming cost V 5 bases and J 1 base, with 15 bases left between them. CDR3: CASSVDSYVSGANVLTF. The DNA of the CDR3 is TGTGCCAGCAGCGTCGACAGTTACGTTTCTGGGGCCAACGTCCTGACTTTC.

This chain links TRBV6-2 or TRBV6-3 with TRBJ2-5; the D is unclear. V lost 2 bases and J lost 5, with 15 bases in between. CDR3 length equals 15 residues. CDR1 is MNHEY, CDR2 SVGEGT, per germline. Written as DNA, the CDR3 is TGTGCCAGCAGTTACGTCGTCTATAAACCTGAGACCCAGTACTTC. This sequence encodes CASSYVVYKPETQYF.

The genes are TRBV10-3 and TRBJ1-1, with D hard to call. The germline V gene has CDR1 ENHRY and CDR2 SYGVKD. Trimming removed 0 bases from V and 3 bases from J, with 14 bases in between. The CDR3 covers 16 residues. CDR3 residues: CAISESIVPPYTEAFF. DNA of the CDR3: TGTGCCATCAGTGAGTCAATCGTCCCCCCCTACACTGAAGCTTTCTTT.

The V call is TRBV5-3, the J call TRBJ2-7; D is perhaps TRBD1 (6 bases). TRBV5-3 is treated as an ORF (open reading frame) with a function not yet certain. Deletions cut 3 bases from V and 4 bases from J, with 14 bases between. There are 14 residues in the CDR3. CDR3 sequence: CARSCRDTCYEQYF. CDR3 nucleotides: TGTGCCAGAAGCTGCAGGGACACTTGTTACGAGCAGTACTTC.

The sample holds a few counts of this clone. This chain joins TRBV6-6 and TRBJ2-6; a weak D match, TRBD2 (5 bases). Germline assignment: CDR1 MNHNY and CDR2 SVGAGI (reference sequence). The CDR3 spans 15 residues. Deletions cut 5 bases from V and 0 bases from J, with 8 bases between. The CDR3 sequence is CASSLGNSGANVLTF. The CDR3 DNA reads as TGTGCCAGCAGTCTCGGGAACTCTGGGGCCAACGTCCTGACTTTC.

The chain links TRBV6-1 to TRBJ1-6, with unresolved D. There are 13 residues in the CDR3. V was pared by 3 bases and J by 6 bases, with 6 bases between. The germline gives CDR1 MNHNS, CDR2 SASEGT. CDR3 sequence: CASSDPLNSPLHF. The CDR3 DNA reads as TGTGCCAGCAGTGACCCTCTTAATTCACCCCTCCACTTT.

This clone was picked up one time. The CDR3 DNA is TGTGCCATCAGTGAGTCGAGGCCTAGCGTCGGTTACGAGCAGTACTTC. The encoded protein is CAISESRPSVGYEQYF. The rearrangement joins TRBV10-3 to TRBJ2-7; D is possibly TRBD2 (6 bases). This CDR3 contains 16 residues. The germline V and J ends were trimmed by 0 bases and 4 bases, with 16 bases remaining between them. The germline V gene has CDR1 ENHRY and CDR2 SYGVKD.

The rearrangement joins TRBV6-5 to TRBJ1-1, with D tentatively TRBD1 (5 bases). The CDR3 sequence is 16 residues long. Germline V CDR1 and CDR2: MNHEY, SVGAGI. Trimming took off 2 bases at V and 1 base at J, with 14 bases between the two ends. CDR3 in amino acids: CASSYGPPGQNTEAFF. CDR3 in DNA: TGTGCCAGCAGTTACGGCCCCCCCGGACAGAACACTGAAGCTTTCTTT.

The chain recombines TRBV5-1 with TRBJ2-5; 11 positions agree with TRBD2. Germline V gene lookup returns CDR1 SGHRS and CDR2 YFSETQ. J lost 4 bases, V lost 0 bases, and 8 bases had no gene match. The CDR3 loop spans 17 amino acids. The CDR3 DNA follows: TGCGCCAGCAGCTTGGCCAGGACTAGCGGGCCAATAGAGACCCAGTACTTC. Translating gives CASSLARTSGPIETQYF.

A remark on this clone: Other DNA sequences within the sample encode an identical CDR3. This sequence joins TRBV29-1 and TRBJ1-3; 7 bases agree with TRBD1. The CDR3 spans 13 residues. Germline trimming cut 5 bases from V and 2 bases from J; bases unmatched to any gene: 3. Germline CDR1 SQVTM, CDR2 ANQGSEA. CDR3 DNA: TGCAGCGTTTCAGACAGGGCTGGAAACACCATATATTTT. Translated, it gives CSVSDRAGNTIYF.

The genes are TRBV30 and TRBJ2-7, with 8 positions matching TRBD1. J was trimmed by 7 bases and V by 0 bases; bases with no gene match: 8. Germline CDR1 and CDR2: GTSNPN and SVGIG (reference sequence). CDR3 length: 14 amino acids. The DNA of the CDR3 is TGTGCCTGGAGTGTACAGGGGGTCGCTAAGGAGCAGTACTTC. It is translated as CAWSVQGVAKEQYF.

J is TRBJ1-2 and V is TRBV7-3; 7 bases agree with TRBD1. CDR3 size: 14 residues. The J segment lost 8 bases and the V segment lost 7 bases, leaving 13 bases of the junction unmatched. Per germline, CDR1 SGHTA and CDR2 FQGTGA. Written as DNA, the CDR3 is TGTGCCAGCACTCTGGACAGGACCACAGACGGCTACACCTTC. The encoded protein is CASTLDRTTDGYTF.

This chain links TRBV28 with TRBJ1-6; the match to TRBD1 covers 7 bases. The V segment lost 6 bases and the J segment 7 bases; nucleotides outside the gene matches: 9. Germline V gene lookup returns CDR1 MDHEN and CDR2 SYDVKM. The CDR3 consists of 15 residues. The CDR3 loop is CASRSTGALNSPLHF. CDR3 in DNA: TGTGCCAGCAGGTCAACAGGGGCGTTAAATTCACCCCTCCACTTT.

Here the CDR3 DNA reads TGCGCCAGCAGCCGACAAGGAGGCGACACCGGGGAGCTGTTTTTT. It codes for CASSRQGGDTGELFF. The V and J genes are TRBV5-1 and TRBJ2-2; a weak D match, TRBD2 (5 bases). Looked up from germline, CDR1 is SGHRS and CDR2 is YFSETQ. This CDR3 spans 15 amino acids. The germline V and J ends were trimmed by 4 bases and 3 bases, with 13 bases remaining between them.

CDR3 region: CASSQPSDRYYGYTF. CDR3 DNA: TGTGCCAGCAGCCAACCTTCGGACAGGTACTATGGCTACACCTTC. V usage is TRBV4-2 and J usage is TRBJ1-2, with TRBD1 identical over 7 bases. CDR1 and CDR2 from the germline V gene are LGHNA and YNFKEQ. After removal of 2 bases from V and 3 bases from J, the junction contained 6 bases not matched to a gene. The length of the CDR3 is 15 residues.